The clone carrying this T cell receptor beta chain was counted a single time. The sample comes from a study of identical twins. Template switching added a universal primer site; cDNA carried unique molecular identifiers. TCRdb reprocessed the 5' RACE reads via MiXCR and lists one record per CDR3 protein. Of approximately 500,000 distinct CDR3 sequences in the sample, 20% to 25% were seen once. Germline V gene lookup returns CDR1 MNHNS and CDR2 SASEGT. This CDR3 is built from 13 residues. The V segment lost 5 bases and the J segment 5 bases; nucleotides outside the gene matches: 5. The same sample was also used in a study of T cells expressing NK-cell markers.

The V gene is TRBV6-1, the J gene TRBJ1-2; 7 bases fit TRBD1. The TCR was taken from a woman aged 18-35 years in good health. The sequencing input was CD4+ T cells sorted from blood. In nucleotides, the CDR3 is TGTGCCAGCAGTCGGGACAGTTGGTATGGCTACACCTTC. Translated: CASSRDSWYGYTF.